The clone carrying this TCR beta chain was seen once. As yet, its antigen is unknown. The source of the sample is a study of cytomegalovirus exposure and HLA in healthy donors. Broader study findings: A few chains tied to CMV proved CMV antigen-specific in vitro. The classifier reportedly diagnosed cytomegalovirus status with high sensitivity and specificity.

The table came from immunoSEQ multiplex PCR; TCRdb's copy has only in-frame clones and leaves some out. The top ten clones hold 0.7% to 0.85% of a sample with roughly 350,000 clones, more than 80% of them seen once. CDR1 is SGHTA and CDR2 is FQGTGA in the germline V gene. Deletions cut 4 bases from V and 14 bases from J, with 24 bases between. This CDR3 comprises 15 residues. The sequence came from a woman under 30 in good health and CMV-seronegative. Sequenced sample: PBMCs. The chain recombines TRBV7-3 with TRBJ1-5; D is undetermined. The CDR3 protein is CASSSPATGPLQKHF. The CDR3 DNA sequence: TGTGCCAGCAGCTCTCCAGCCACTGGGCCCTTGCAAAAGCATTTT.